A single sample gave rise to the 21 T cell receptor beta chains below, sequenced in a study of shared clonotypes between healthy human individuals. Sequenced by immunoSEQ multiplex PCR; TCRdb stores in-frame clones only, minus some. The profile shows approximately 2,300,000 clones, around 93% of them singletons. Sequenced input: naive CD4+ T cells from PBMCs. Indicated subset: CD45RA+ positively selected. These receptors all come from a man aged 18 to 30 in good health. Some clones in this sample may be carry-over from other donors' samples.

This clone was detected only a few times. The chain recombines TRBV30 with TRBJ1-2; D unresolved. The ends were cut back, 2 bases at V and 11 bases at J, with 3 bases in the middle. The CDR3 covers 8 residues. Germline CDR1 GTSNPN, CDR2 SVGIG (reference sequence). The CDR3 loop reads CAWSPYTF. The CDR3 nucleotides are TGTGCCTGGAGTCCTTACACCTTC.

The chain employs TRBV28 and TRBJ1-3; D is perhaps TRBD1 (5 bases). V shed 1 base and J shed 4 bases, with 14 bases lying between them. CDR1 MDHEN and CDR2 SYDVKM come from the germline V gene. This CDR3 region has 16 residues. CDR3 residues: CASSLSGRPWGNTIYF. The CDR3 DNA reads as TGTGCCAGCAGTTTATCGGGGCGACCGTGGGGAAACACCATATATTTT. Full variable domain (remainder filled in from reference TRBV28 and TRBJ1-3): DVKVTQSSRYLVKRTGEKVFLECVQDMDHENMFWYRQDPGLGLRLIYFSYDVKMKEKGDIPEGYSVSREKKERFSLILESASTNQTSMYLCASSLSGRPWGNTIYFGEGSWLTVV.

The V gene is TRBV2, the J gene TRBJ1-3; tentatively, D is TRBD1 (5 bases). CDR1 is SNHLY, CDR2 FYNNEI, per germline. The CDR3 covers 15 residues. V was trimmed by 4 bases and J by 3 bases, leaving 13 bases between them. DNA of the CDR3: TGTGCCAGCAGTGGAGTGACAGAGTATGGAAACACCATATATTTT. The encoded protein is CASSGVTEYGNTIYF.

This chain links TRBV11-3 with TRBJ2-2, with TRBD1 matching 7 bases. The V segment lost 5 bases and the J segment 6 bases; nucleotides outside the gene matches: 12. Germline CDR1 SGHNT, CDR2 YENEEA. CDR3 length: 16 residues. CDR3 bases: TGTGCCAGCAGCCCTCTGGGTCAGGGGGTTGCCGGGGAGCTGTTTTTT. It translates to CASSPLGQGVAGELFF.

This clone was picked up a small number of times. V usage is TRBV6-1 and J usage is TRBJ1-2; D gene unclear. This CDR3 region has 13 residues. The ends were cut back, 6 bases at V and 1 base at J, with 9 bases in the middle. In germline, CDR1 is MNHNS, CDR2 SASEGT. The CDR3 nucleotides read TGTGCCAGCAGACCCGCCGGTAACTATGGCTACACCTTC. Translated, it gives CASRPAGNYGYTF.

The genes are TRBV10-3 and TRBJ2-3; TRBD1 aligns across 7 bases. Per the germline V gene, CDR1 is ENHRY and CDR2 is SYGVKD. This CDR3 is 17 amino acids long. V dropped 3 bases and J dropped 0; count of bases not matched to a gene: 9. The CDR3 region has the DNA TGTGCCATCAGTGACCCCCCCGACAGGGCGAGCACAGATACGCAGTATTTT. Its translation: CAISDPPDRASTDTQYF.

CDR3 nucleotides: TGTGCCAGCACCAATGGGCTTCCTAACTATGGCTACACCTTC. Encoded protein: CASTNGLPNYGYTF. The V call is TRBV6-1, the J call TRBJ1-2; D is ambiguous. Germline V gives CDR1 MNHNS, CDR2 SASEGT. The CDR3 contains 14 residues. Between the trimmed V and J ends, which lost 7 bases and 0 bases, there was a span of 12 bases.

This chain uses TRBV5-4 with TRBJ2-5, with 7 positions matching TRBD2. V lost 10 bases to trimming and J lost 1 base; unmatched junction nucleotides: 13. Germline assignment: CDR1 SGHNT and CDR2 YYREEE (reference sequence). CDR3 length: 15 residues. CDR3 in DNA: TGTGCCGCCGGAGCGGGGCAGGGACCCCAAGAGACCCAGTACTTC. Translation: CAAGAGQGPQETQYF.

The rearrangement links TRBV5-1 to TRBJ2-1, with 8 bases lining up with TRBD2. The V gene's germline CDR1 is SGHRS and CDR2 YFSETQ. CDR3 length: 16 residues. V shed 4 bases, J shed 0 bases, and the junction held 6 bases outside the gene matches. CDR3 in DNA: TGCGCCAGCAGCCCCCCCGGGGGGGGCTCCTACAATGAGCAGTTCTTC. This translates into CASSPPGGGSYNEQFF.

This clone was seen a single time. The chain recombines TRBV27 with TRBJ1-6; D ambiguous. This CDR3 region has 17 residues. Germline CDR1 and CDR2: MNHEY and SMNVEV (reference sequence). The V and J ends lost 3 bases and 10 bases respectively, with 22 bases between them. CDR3 sequence: CASSLFTLGQLPSPLHF. The CDR3 bases are TGTGCCAGCAGTTTGTTTACGTTGGGCCAGTTACCCTCACCCCTCCACTTT.

This clone was found a few times. The rearrangement links TRBV5-1 to TRBJ2-2; perhaps TRBD1 as D (6 bases). V was shortened by 4 bases and J by 6 bases, with 7 bases between the two germline ends. There are 12 residues in the CDR3. Germline values: CDR1 SGHRS, CDR2 YFSETQ. CDR3 region: CASSRTAGELFF. CDR3 DNA: TGCGCCAGCAGCCGGACAGCCGGGGAGCTGTTTTTT.

The chain uses TRBV25-1 and TRBJ2-3, with 11 bases matching TRBD2. V lost 2 bases, J lost 6 bases, and 7 bases stayed unmatched. The CDR3 has 16 amino acids. CDR1 and CDR2 (germline): MGHDK, SYGVNS. CDR3 nucleotides: TGTGCCAGCAGTGAACCACTAGCGGGAGTACGTGATACGCAGTATTTT. Amino acids: CASSEPLAGVRDTQYF.

The chain employs TRBV5-8 and TRBJ2-7; D remains unclear. Germline V gene sequence: CDR1 SGHTS, CDR2 YDEGEE. V was cut by 2 bases and J by 3 bases, with 9 bases left in between. CDR3 length: 13 amino acids. CDR3 in DNA: TGTGCCAGCAGCTTAAGGGCTGGCTACGAGCAGTACTTC. This translates into CASSLRAGYEQYF.

This clone was picked up one time. Other DNA sequences in this sample translate to the same CDR3. The J gene is TRBJ2-1, the V gene TRBV5-1; maybe TRBD2 (6 bases). This CDR3 is 15 amino acids long. Germline V gene data show CDR1 as SGHRS and CDR2 as YFSETQ. The germline V and J ends were trimmed by 0 bases and 2 bases, with 9 bases remaining between them. CDR3 sequence (DNA): TGCGCCAGCAGCTTGGTCGCGGGGACCTACAATGAGCAGTTCTTC. Translation: CASSLVAGTYNEQFF. The full variable domain, completed using reference TRBV5-1 and TRBJ2-1, is KAGVTQTPRYLIKTRGQQVTLSCSPISGHRSVSWYQQTPGQGLQFLFEYFSETQRNKGNFPGRFSGRQFSNSRSEMNVSTLELGDSALYLCASSLVAGTYNEQFFGPGTRLTVL.

This sequence joins TRBV27 and TRBJ2-5, with D unclear. Germline V CDR1 and CDR2: MNHEY, SMNVEV (reference sequence). The CDR3 contains 10 residues. DNA of the CDR3: TGTTTCCAGTTCCAAGAGACCCAGTACTTC. Its protein is CFQFQETQYF.

The count of this clone is one. J is TRBJ2-7 and V is TRBV15; D might be TRBD1 or TRBD2, each matching 5 bases. Trimming left V 0 bases short and J 4 bases short, with 13 bases between. This CDR3 is 15 amino acids long. Germline CDR1 reads LNHNV; CDR2 reads YYDKDF (reference sequence). CDR3: CATSRDLGTRYEQYF. The CDR3 nucleotides read TGTGCCACCAGCAGAGATTTGGGGACCAGGTACGAGCAGTACTTC.

The chain has TRBV5-8 and TRBJ2-5; a weak D match, TRBD2 (6 bases). The CDR3 is 15 amino acids. Germline V gene lookup returns CDR1 SGHTS and CDR2 YDEGEE. Trimming stripped 5 bases from V and 5 bases from J, with 19 bases between. CDR3 nucleotide sequence: TGTGCCAGCAGACTTGGGGGGACGGGTACGGAGACCCAGTACTTC. Residues: CASRLGGTGTETQYF.

The chain is built from TRBV12-1 and TRBJ2-7; the table assigns TRBD1, which was not confirmed against the DNA. TRBV12-1 is noted as a pseudogene. This CDR3 region has 15 residues. The CDR3 sequence: CASSREDRIAYEQYF. CDR3 nucleotides: TGTGCCAGCAGCCGTGAGGACAGGATCGCCTACGAGCAGTACTTC.

In this sample, this clone turned up once. J is TRBJ1-3 and V is TRBV7-7; possibly TRBD1 for D (6 bases). This CDR3 is 15 amino acids long. Germline V gene data show CDR1 as SSHAT and CDR2 as FNYEAQ (reference sequence). Trimming removed 4 bases at V and 0 bases at J, with 10 bases between. CDR3 residues: CASSSGAYSGNTIYF. DNA for the CDR3: TGTGCCAGCAGCTCAGGGGCCTACTCTGGAAACACCATATATTTT.

The CDR3 DNA reads as TGTGCCAGCAGCACAAATAGCGGGAGATTGAGCACCGGGGAGCTGTTTTTT. This gives the protein CASSTNSGRLSTGELFF. The gene calls are TRBV7-8 and TRBJ2-2; 9 bases fit TRBD2. Trimming at V came to 5 bases and at J to 4 bases, leaving 11 bases not matched to a gene. Looked up from germline, CDR1 is SGHVS and CDR2 is FQNEAQ. There are 17 residues in the CDR3.

A note on this clone: Other DNA sequences of this sample code for an identical CDR3. The CDR3 here is CAISESGLNTEAFF. The CDR3 DNA is TGTGCCATCAGTGAATCGGGCCTGAACACTGAAGCTTTCTTT. This rearrangement joins TRBV10-3 to TRBJ1-1, with unresolved D. Per the germline V gene, CDR1 is ENHRY and CDR2 is SYGVKD. This CDR3 contains 14 residues. The germline V and J ends were trimmed by 3 bases and 0 bases, with 8 bases remaining between them.